The subject of this entry is one TCR beta chain. This specimen belongs to a study of blood T cell repertoires in COVID-19. Data came from immunoSEQ multiplex PCR; TCRdb stores just in-frame clones and leaves some out. The table shows fewer than 300,000 clones, with approximately 92% occurring only once. Between the trimmed V and J ends, which lost 4 bases and 1 base, there was a span of 14 bases. This CDR3 has 15 residues. Looked up from germline, CDR1 is MNHEY and CDR2 is SVGAGI. The rearrangement joins TRBV6-5 to TRBJ2-7; D is possibly TRBD1 (5 bases). This clonotype originated in a woman aged 25 to 39 who had recovered from COVID-19. The material sequenced was PBMCs or T cells enriched from blood (not recorded which). Here the CDR3 reads CASSSRTTASYEQYF. The CDR3 DNA sequence: TGTGCCAGCAGTTCCCGGACAACCGCTTCCTACGAGCAGTACTTC.